The 19 T cell receptor beta chains presented below share a single source sample, sequenced in a study of vaccination and CD4 T cells after COVID-19. Sequencing of DNA taken from cultured CD4+ T cells relied on the Oncomine TCR Beta short-read assay. Via MiXCR, TCRdb re-called the PCR reads, giving one row per CDR3 protein. The table has some 4,000 distinct CDR3 sequences, approximately 22% seen once; the top ten hold around 25%. These receptors' antigens are unknown. Treatment noted: roughly nine-day PBMC culture with coronavirus spike peptide pools or control peptides (ViraFEST assay). Sequencing was performed on CD4+ T cells from blood, cultured in vitro. The origin of the receptors is a human donor who had recovered from COVID-19.

This clonotype was seen a few times. The chain employs TRBV5-6 and TRBJ1-2; D unclear. V lost 0 bases and J 0 bases, leaving 9 bases between the germline ends. Germline CDR1 and CDR2: SGHDT and YYEEEE. CDR3 length equals 15 residues. The CDR3 here is CASSLDRWANYGYTF. In DNA form, the CDR3 reads TGTGCCAGCAGCTTGGATCGGTGGGCTAACTATGGCTACACCTTC. Full variable domain (missing parts from reference TRBV5-6 and TRBJ1-2): DAGVTQSPTHLIKTRGQQVTLRCSPKSGHDTVSWYQQALGQGPQFIFQYYEEEERQRGNFPDRFSGHQFPNYSSELNVNALLLGDSALYLCASSLDRWANYGYTFGSGTRLTVV.

This clonotype was counted between two and nine times. J is TRBJ1-2 and V is TRBV30; D is undetermined. CDR3 length: 16 amino acids. Germline lookup yields CDR1 GTSNPN and CDR2 SVGIG (reference sequence). The V end was cut by 0 bases, the J end by 1 base, with 15 bases between. CDR3 nucleotide sequence: TGTGCCTGGAGTGTAAGCCCGTTCGATTATAACTATGGCTACACCTTC. Translating gives CAWSVSPFDYNYGYTF.

The V call is TRBV30, the J call TRBJ1-6; D is unclear. Trimming pared 0 bases from V and 7 bases from J, leaving 13 bases between. Germline CDR1 and CDR2: GTSNPN and SVGIG (reference sequence). The CDR3 spans 15 residues. The CDR3 sequence is CAWSVEGGGNSPLHF. In DNA, the CDR3 is TGTGCCTGGAGTGTAGAAGGTGGCGGGAATTCACCCCTCCACTTT.

In its sample, this clonotype was seen a few times. The chain couples TRBV19 to TRBJ2-5; D is unresolved. The germline CDR1 and CDR2 sequences are LNHDA and SQIVND (reference sequence). V was cut by 5 bases and J by 5 bases, with 15 bases left in between. There are 14 residues in the CDR3. Written as DNA, the CDR3 is TGTGCCAGTAGTCCCATGGGTAGCATCGAGACCCAGTACTTC. Encoded protein: CASSPMGSIETQYF.

Only a few counts were recorded for this clonotype. V and J are TRBV20-1 and TRBJ2-3; D may match TRBD1 or TRBD2 (6 bases each). V shed 1 base and J shed 7 bases, with 9 bases lying between them. The CDR3 consists of 12 residues. Per the germline V gene, CDR1 is DFQATT and CDR2 is SNEGSKA (reference sequence). CDR3 sequence: CSARGGGNTQYF. CDR3 nucleotide sequence: TGCAGTGCTAGAGGAGGGGGGAATACGCAGTATTTT.

This clonotype was picked up a small number of times. This chain joins TRBV2 and TRBJ2-7, with TRBD1 identical over 8 bases. The CDR3 contains 15 residues. The germline V gene encodes CDR1 SNHLY and CDR2 FYNNEI. Trimming at V came to 8 bases and at J to 5 bases, leaving 14 bases not matched to a gene. CDR3 protein: CASQFGRQGSNEQYF. DNA for the CDR3: TGTGCCAGCCAGTTCGGTCGACAGGGGAGCAACGAGCAGTACTTC.

The chain joins TRBV9 to TRBJ1-6; D might be TRBD1 (6 bases). CDR1 is SGDLS, CDR2 YYNGEE, per germline. V lost 4 bases and J 8 bases, leaving 22 bases between the germline ends. The CDR3 covers 17 residues. CDR3 in DNA: TGTGCCAGCAGCCCCATGGGGGCGGAAGGAATGGATTCACCCCTCCACTTT. Translated, it gives CASSPMGAEGMDSPLHF. Using reference TRBV9 and TRBJ1-6 for the parts outside the CDR3, the full variable domain is DSGVTQTPKHLITATGQRVTLRCSPRSGDLSVYWYQQSLDQGLQFLIQYYNGEERAKGNILERFSAQQFPDLHSELNLSSLELGDSALYFCASSPMGAEGMDSPLHFGNGTRLTVT.

This clonotype was counted a few times. This chain joins TRBV5-4 and TRBJ2-5; 8 bases are shared with TRBD2. Germline V gives CDR1 SGHNT, CDR2 YYREEE (reference sequence). J was trimmed by 3 bases and V by 0 bases; bases with no gene match: 4. The CDR3 loop spans 15 amino acids. This CDR3 reads CASSLEGLGEETQYF. The CDR3 bases are TGTGCCAGCAGCTTGGAGGGACTAGGGGAAGAGACCCAGTACTTC. The whole variable domain, remainder taken from reference TRBV5-4 and TRBJ2-5, is ETGVTQSPTHLIKTRGQQVTLRCSSQSGHNTVSWYQQALGQGPQFIFQYYREEENGRGNFPPRFSGLQFPNYSSELNVNALELDDSALYLCASSLEGLGEETQYFGPGTRLLVL.

This clonotype was seen a few times. This chain joins TRBV19 and TRBJ2-7; a weak D match, TRBD1 (6 bases). V was shortened by 5 bases and J by 0 bases, with 17 bases between the two germline ends. The CDR3 extends over 16 amino acids. From germline, CDR1 is LNHDA and CDR2 SQIVND (reference sequence). CDR3 amino acids: CASSPSPGHFSYEQYF. The CDR3 bases are TGTGCCAGTAGTCCGTCTCCGGGACACTTCTCCTACGAGCAGTACTTC.

The V and J genes are TRBV27 and TRBJ1-2; the match to TRBD1 covers 10 bases. With V trimmed by 10 bases and J by 7 bases, 6 bases remained unmatched. The V gene's germline CDR1 is MNHEY and CDR2 SMNVEV (reference sequence). The CDR3 extends over 12 amino acids. CDR3 in amino acids: CATQGQGFGYTF. The CDR3 DNA reads TGTGCCACCCAGGGACAGGGGTTTGGCTACACCTTC.

The chain joins TRBV12-3 or TRBV12-4 to TRBJ1-2; D not resolved. V lost 6 bases and J 6 bases, leaving 14 bases between the germline ends. The CDR3 loop spans 13 amino acids. The CDR3 bases are TGTGCCAGCAGAGCTCCCCACGGGGATGGCTACACCTTC. Translating it yields CASRAPHGDGYTF.

This clonotype was observed a few times. The chain combines TRBV5-1 with TRBJ2-1; 8 bases match TRBD1. Looked up from germline, CDR1 is SGHRS and CDR2 is YFSETQ. The CDR3 loop spans 15 amino acids. The V segment lost 0 bases and the J segment 5 bases; nucleotides outside the gene matches: 4. CDR3 amino acids: CASSLGQGANNEQFF. CDR3 nucleotide sequence: TGCGCCAGCAGCTTGGGGCAGGGGGCCAACAATGAGCAGTTCTTC.

In this sample, this clonotype turned up a few times. The chain links TRBV18 to TRBJ1-2; D remains unclear. This CDR3 comprises 13 residues. The V end was cut by 0 bases, the J end by 4 bases, with 6 bases between. The V gene's germline CDR1 is KGHSH and CDR2 LQKENI. CDR3: CASSPPGSYGYTF. CDR3 bases: TGTGCCAGCTCACCACCGGGGTCCTATGGCTACACCTTC.

This clonotype is medium-sized (0.01 to 0.1%) by share. The V gene is TRBV7-2, the J gene TRBJ2-3, with D tentatively TRBD2 (5 bases). The V gene lost 5 bases and the J gene lost 1 base, with 10 bases spanning the gap. This CDR3 comprises 14 residues. Germline values: CDR1 SGHTA, CDR2 FQGNSA. The CDR3 is CASSPGGGTDTQYF. For the CDR3, the DNA is TGTGCCAGCAGCCCAGGAGGTGGCACAGATACGCAGTATTTT.

V and J are TRBV18 and TRBJ1-5, with no clear D. The V and J ends lost 4 bases and 1 base respectively, with 5 bases between them. Germline values: CDR1 KGHSH, CDR2 LQKENI. This CDR3 is built from 13 residues. The CDR3 DNA reads as TGTGCCAGCTCACAATACAGCAATCAGCCCCAGCATTTT. This encodes CASSQYSNQPQHF.

The rearrangement links TRBV10-1 to TRBJ2-1; 8 bases map to TRBD1. CDR1 WNHNN and CDR2 SYGVQD come from the germline V gene (reference sequence). The CDR3 has 15 amino acids. V lost 3 bases to trimming and J lost 8 bases; unmatched junction nucleotides: 9. The CDR3 is CASSDGQGARYEQFF. The CDR3 DNA is TGCGCCAGCAGTGATGGTCAGGGGGCAAGGTATGAGCAGTTCTTC.

The chain employs TRBV27 and TRBJ2-3; a possible D gene is TRBD2 (5 bases). CDR1 MNHEY and CDR2 SMNVEV come from the germline V gene (reference sequence). CDR3 length equals 17 residues. Trimming stripped 3 bases from V and 0 bases from J, with 16 bases between. CDR3 DNA: TGTGCCAGCAGTTTTGTGAGGGTCAGAACTAGCACAGATACGCAGTATTTT. Amino acids: CASSFVRVRTSTDTQYF.

By sample fraction, this clonotype is medium-sized. The chain carries TRBV6-1 and TRBJ1-5, with D maybe TRBD1 (6 bases). Trimming stripped 3 bases from V and 3 bases from J, with 15 bases between. Germline V CDR1 and CDR2: MNHNS, SASEGT. CDR3 length equals 16 residues. CDR3 region: CASSERGGANNQPQHF. CDR3 bases: TGTGCCAGCAGTGAGCGGGGGGGGGCTAACAATCAGCCCCAGCATTTT.

The chain combines TRBV6-1 with TRBJ1-1; D not certain. Germline V gene lookup returns CDR1 MNHNS and CDR2 SASEGT. The CDR3 consists of 11 residues. Between the trimmed V and J ends, which lost 2 bases and 4 bases, there was a span of 2 bases. The CDR3 DNA sequence: TGTGCCAGCAGTGAACGCACTGAAGCTTTCTTT. Protein: CASSERTEAFF.